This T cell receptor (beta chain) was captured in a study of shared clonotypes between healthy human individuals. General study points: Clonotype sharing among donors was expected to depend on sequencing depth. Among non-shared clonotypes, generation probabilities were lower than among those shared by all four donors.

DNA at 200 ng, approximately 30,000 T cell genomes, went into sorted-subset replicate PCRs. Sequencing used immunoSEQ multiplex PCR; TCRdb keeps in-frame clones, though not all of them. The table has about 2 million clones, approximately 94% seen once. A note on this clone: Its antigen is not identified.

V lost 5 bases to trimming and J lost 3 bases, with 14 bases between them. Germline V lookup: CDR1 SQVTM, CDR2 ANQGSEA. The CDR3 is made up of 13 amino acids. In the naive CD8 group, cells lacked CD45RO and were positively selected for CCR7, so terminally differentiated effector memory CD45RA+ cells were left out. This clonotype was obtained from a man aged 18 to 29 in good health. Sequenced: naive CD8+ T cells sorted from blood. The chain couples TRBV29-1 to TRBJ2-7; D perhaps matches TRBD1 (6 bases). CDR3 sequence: CSVLDRIDYEQYF. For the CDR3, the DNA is TGCAGCGTTCTGGACAGAATAGACTACGAGCAGTACTTC.